Included here is one T cell receptor beta chain sequence, with context. The antigen is not known. The data stem from a study of shared clonotypes between healthy human individuals. There are 15 residues in the CDR3. Germline lookup yields CDR1 SGHRS and CDR2 YFSETQ. V lost 4 bases, J lost 2 bases, and 5 bases stayed unmatched. Data came from immunoSEQ multiplex PCR; TCRdb stores just in-frame clones and leaves some out. This table holds over 150,000 clones, roughly 70% found once. Study observations and caveats: Large depth notwithstanding, sorted-subset sequencing proved incomplete by rarefaction.

The receptor comes from a man in his thirties or forties in good health. J is TRBJ2-1 and V is TRBV5-1; 8 nucleotides align to TRBD2. Sequencing was done on a sample of memory CD4+ T cells sorted from blood. This sample's subset: CD45RA-negative fraction. The CDR3 coding sequence is TGCGCCAGCAGCCCCAGCGGGGGTGCCTACAATGAGCAGTTCTTC. Amino acids: CASSPSGGAYNEQFF.